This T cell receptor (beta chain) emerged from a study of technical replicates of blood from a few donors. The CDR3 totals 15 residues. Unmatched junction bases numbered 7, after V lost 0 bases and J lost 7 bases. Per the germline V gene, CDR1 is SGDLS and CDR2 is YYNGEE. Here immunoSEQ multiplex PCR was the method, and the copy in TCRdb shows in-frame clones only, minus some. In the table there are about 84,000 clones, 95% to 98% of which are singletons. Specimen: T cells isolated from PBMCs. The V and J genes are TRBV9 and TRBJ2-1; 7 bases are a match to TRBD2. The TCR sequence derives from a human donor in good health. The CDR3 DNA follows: TGTGCCAGCAGCGTAGGGATCGGGCGGGGGAATGAGCAGTTCTTC. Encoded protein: CASSVGIGRGNEQFF. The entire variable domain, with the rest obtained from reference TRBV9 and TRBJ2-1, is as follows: DSGVTQTPKHLITATGQRVTLRCSPRSGDLSVYWYQQSLDQGLQFLIQYYNGEERAKGNILERFSAQQFPDLHSELNLSSLELGDSALYFCASSVGIGRGNEQFFGPGTRLTVL.